This T cell receptor (beta chain) derives from a study of follicular helper T cells after annual influenza vaccination. Notes on the study in general: ICOS+CD38+ cTfh clonality tracked population frequency, and its change tracked circulating plasmablast change.

Time point meaning: 2015-2016 season, 7 days after influenza vaccination. Per time point, roughly 35-110 mL of blood was sampled. Trimming removed 5 bases from V and 0 bases from J, with 14 bases in between. Germline CDR1 and CDR2: SGHRS and YFSETQ. The CDR3 runs to 15 residues. In the case of this clone: What it binds is unknown.

Data came from immunoSEQ multiplex PCR; TCRdb stores just in-frame clones and leaves some out. The sample holds about 10,000 clones; 80% to 90% are singletons and the top ten take approximately 0.43%. This rearrangement joins TRBV5-1 to TRBJ1-1; D unresolved. Sequenced material: CXCR5+ CD38- circulating T follicular helper cells from blood, taken 7 days after influenza vaccination. Subset defined: circulating Tfh, non-naive CD4+CXCR5+PD-1+ (ICOS+CD38+ or ICOS-CD38-). This receptor was identified in an adult who received the influenza vaccine. The CDR3 DNA sequence: TGCGCCAGCAGACACGAACAGAGGATGAACACTGAAGCTTTCTTT. Translated: CASRHEQRMNTEAFF.